This T cell receptor (beta chain) was found in a study of T cells in women clearing cervical HPV infection. Across the whole study: No precancer developed; the control's incident HPV16 infection cleared within 12 months. HLA type could not be excluded as a confounder. Regarding the study as a whole: It is unknown whether associations predate infection; no effector/memory or HPV-specific sorting.

To note about this clone: Antigen unknown. The CDR3 extends 3 residues past the end of the read, so its final part is completed from the germline J gene.

Per germline, CDR1 SGHTA and CDR2 FQGNSA. This CDR3 spans 15 amino acids. Measured with immunoSEQ multiplex PCR; TCRdb has only the in-frame clones, and not every one. This sample's table reports approximately 9,200 clones. V and J are TRBV7-2 and TRBJ2-2; possibly TRBD1 for D (6 bases). The TCR comes from a woman between 18 and 69 years old with a cervical HPV16 infection that either progressed to CIN3+ or cleared (not recorded which). Sequencing was carried out using blood buffy coat. The CDR3: CASSLGTGFSSPLFF. CDR3 DNA, as far as it was read: TGTGCCAGCAGCTTAGGTACAGGGTTCAGTTCACCG.